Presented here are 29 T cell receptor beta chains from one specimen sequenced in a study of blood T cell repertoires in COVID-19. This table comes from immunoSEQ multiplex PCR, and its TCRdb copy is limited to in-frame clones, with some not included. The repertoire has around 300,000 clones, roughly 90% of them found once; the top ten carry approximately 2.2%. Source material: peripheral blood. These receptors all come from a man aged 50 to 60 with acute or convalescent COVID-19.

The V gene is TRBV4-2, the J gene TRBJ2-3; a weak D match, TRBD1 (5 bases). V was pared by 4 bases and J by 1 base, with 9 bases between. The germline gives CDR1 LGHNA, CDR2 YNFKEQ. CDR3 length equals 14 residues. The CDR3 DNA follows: TGTGCCAGCAGCCCCTCAGGGCGCACAGATACGCAGTATTTT. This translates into CASSPSGRTDTQYF.

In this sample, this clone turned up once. The CDR3 DNA reads TGTGCCAGCAGGGACGGGAGGGGAACTGAAGCTTTCTTT. Residues: CASRDGRGTEAFF. The V call is TRBV6-6, the J call TRBJ1-1, with D perhaps matching TRBD1 (5 bases). Per the germline V gene, CDR1 is MNHNY and CDR2 is SVGAGI (reference sequence). V gave up 6 bases and J gave up 5 bases, with 13 bases separating them. The CDR3 has 13 amino acids.

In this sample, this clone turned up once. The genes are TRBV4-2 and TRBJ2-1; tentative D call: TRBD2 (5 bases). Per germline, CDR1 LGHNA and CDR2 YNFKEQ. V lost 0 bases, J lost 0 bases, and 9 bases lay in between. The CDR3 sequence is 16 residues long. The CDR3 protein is CASSQDRGVSYNEQFF. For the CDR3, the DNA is TGTGCCAGCAGCCAAGATCGGGGAGTCTCCTACAATGAGCAGTTCTTC.

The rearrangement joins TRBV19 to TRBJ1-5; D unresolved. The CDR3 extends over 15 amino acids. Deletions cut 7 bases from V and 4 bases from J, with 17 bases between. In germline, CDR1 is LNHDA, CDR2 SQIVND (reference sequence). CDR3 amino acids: CASKGEGSANQPQHF. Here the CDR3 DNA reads TGTGCCAGTAAAGGAGAGGGTTCGGCGAATCAGCCCCAGCATTTT.

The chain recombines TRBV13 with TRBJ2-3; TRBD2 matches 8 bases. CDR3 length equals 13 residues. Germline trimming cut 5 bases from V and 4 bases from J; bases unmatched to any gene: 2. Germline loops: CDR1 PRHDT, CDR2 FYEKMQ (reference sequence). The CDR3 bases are TGTGCCAGCAGCGGTAGCGGGGCAGATACGCAGTATTTT. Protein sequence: CASSGSGADTQYF.

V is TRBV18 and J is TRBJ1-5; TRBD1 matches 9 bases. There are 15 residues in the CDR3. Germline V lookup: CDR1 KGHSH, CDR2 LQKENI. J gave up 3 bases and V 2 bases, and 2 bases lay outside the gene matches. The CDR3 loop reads CASSPWTGVNQPQHF. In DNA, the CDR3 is TGTGCCAGCTCACCATGGACAGGGGTCAATCAGCCCCAGCATTTT.

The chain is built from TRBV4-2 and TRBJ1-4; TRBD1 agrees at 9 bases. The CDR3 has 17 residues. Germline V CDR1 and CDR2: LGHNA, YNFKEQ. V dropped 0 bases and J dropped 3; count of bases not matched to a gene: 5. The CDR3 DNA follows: TGTGCCAGCAGCCAAGAGGGACAGGGCGTGGCTAATGAAAAACTGTTTTTT. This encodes CASSQEGQGVANEKLFF.

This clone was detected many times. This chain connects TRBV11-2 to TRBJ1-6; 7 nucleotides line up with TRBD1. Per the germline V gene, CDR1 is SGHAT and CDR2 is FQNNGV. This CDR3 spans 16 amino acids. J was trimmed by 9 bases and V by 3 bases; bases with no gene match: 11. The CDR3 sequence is CASSFLTGKKGSPLHF. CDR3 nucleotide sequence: TGTGCCAGCAGCTTTTTGACAGGGAAAAAGGGTTCACCCCTCCACTTT. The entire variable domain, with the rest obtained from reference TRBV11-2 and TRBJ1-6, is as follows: EAGVAQSPRYKIIEKRQSVAFWCNPISGHATLYWYQQILGQGPKLLIQFQNNGVVDDSQLPKDRFSAERLKGVDSTLKIQPAKLEDSAVYLCASSFLTGKKGSPLHFGNGTRLTVT.

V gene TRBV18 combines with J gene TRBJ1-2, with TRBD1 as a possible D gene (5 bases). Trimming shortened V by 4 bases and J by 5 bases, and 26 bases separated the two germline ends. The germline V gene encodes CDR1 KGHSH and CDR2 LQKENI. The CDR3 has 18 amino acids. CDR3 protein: CASSLTLLGGETDYGYTF. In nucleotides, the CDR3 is TGTGCCAGCTCACTAACCTTGTTGGGGGGAGAGACAGATTATGGCTACACCTTC.

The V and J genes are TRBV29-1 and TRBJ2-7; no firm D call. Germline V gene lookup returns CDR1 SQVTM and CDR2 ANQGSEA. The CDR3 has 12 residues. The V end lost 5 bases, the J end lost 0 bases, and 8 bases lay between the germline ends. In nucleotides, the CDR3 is TGCAGCGTTTCGAGGAGCTCCTACGAGCAGTACTTC. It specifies CSVSRSSYEQYF.

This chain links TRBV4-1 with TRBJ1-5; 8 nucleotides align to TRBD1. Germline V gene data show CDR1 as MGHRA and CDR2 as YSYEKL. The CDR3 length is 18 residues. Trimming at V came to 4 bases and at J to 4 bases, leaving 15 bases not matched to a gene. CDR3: CASSLRFGGTGFNQPQHF. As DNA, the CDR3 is TGCGCCAGCAGCCTAAGATTTGGCGGGACAGGCTTTAATCAGCCCCAGCATTTT.

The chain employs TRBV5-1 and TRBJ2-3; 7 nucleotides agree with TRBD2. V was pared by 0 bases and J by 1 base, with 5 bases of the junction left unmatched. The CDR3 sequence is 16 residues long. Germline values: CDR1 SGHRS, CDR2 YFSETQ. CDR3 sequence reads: CASSLGGGGGTDTQYF. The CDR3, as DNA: TGCGCCAGCAGCTTGGGTGGCGGGGGAGGCACAGATACGCAGTATTTT.

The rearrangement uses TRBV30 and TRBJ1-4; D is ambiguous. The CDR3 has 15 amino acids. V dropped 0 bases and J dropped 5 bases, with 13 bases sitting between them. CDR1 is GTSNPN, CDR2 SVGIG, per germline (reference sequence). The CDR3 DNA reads TGTGCCTGGAGTGTACTACGGGTTTGGAATGAAAAACTGTTTTTT. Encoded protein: CAWSVLRVWNEKLFF.

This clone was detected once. The CDR3 region has the DNA TGTGCCAGCAGCCCACCCAGGGGGGTAAACACTGAAGCTTTCTTT. Its translation is CASSPPRGVNTEAFF. The rearrangement uses TRBV7-2 and TRBJ1-1, with 7 positions matching TRBD1. V lost 5 bases and J lost 2; bases outside the gene matches: 8. The germline CDR1 and CDR2 sequences are SGHTA and FQGNSA. The CDR3 spans 15 residues.

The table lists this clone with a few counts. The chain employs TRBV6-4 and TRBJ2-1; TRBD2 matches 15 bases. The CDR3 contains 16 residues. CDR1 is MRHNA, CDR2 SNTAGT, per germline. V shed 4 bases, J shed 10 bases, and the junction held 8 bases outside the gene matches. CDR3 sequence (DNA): TGTGCCAGCAGTGGACCGGGACTAGCGGGGGGCCGGGAGCAGTTCTTC. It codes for CASSGPGLAGGREQFF.

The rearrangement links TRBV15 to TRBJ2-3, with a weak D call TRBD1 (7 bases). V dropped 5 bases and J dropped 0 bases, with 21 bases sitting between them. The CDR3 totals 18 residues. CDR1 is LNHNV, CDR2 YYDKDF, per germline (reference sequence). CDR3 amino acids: CATSSLGGTAVSTDTQYF. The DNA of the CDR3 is TGTGCCACCAGCTCCCTAGGGGGGACAGCCGTTAGCACAGATACGCAGTATTTT.

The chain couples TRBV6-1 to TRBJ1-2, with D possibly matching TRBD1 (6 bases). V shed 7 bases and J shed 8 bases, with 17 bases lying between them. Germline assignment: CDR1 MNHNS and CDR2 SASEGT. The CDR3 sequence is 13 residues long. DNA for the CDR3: TGTGCCAGCACCGAAGGGGGGGTTTCGGGCTACACCTTC. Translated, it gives CASTEGGVSGYTF.

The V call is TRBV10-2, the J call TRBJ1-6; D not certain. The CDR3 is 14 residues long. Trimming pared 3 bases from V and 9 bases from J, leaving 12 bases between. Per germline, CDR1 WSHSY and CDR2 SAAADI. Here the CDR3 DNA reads TGCGCCAGCAGTGACGAGGGCGTCGGTTCACCCCTCCACTTT. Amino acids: CASSDEGVGSPLHF.

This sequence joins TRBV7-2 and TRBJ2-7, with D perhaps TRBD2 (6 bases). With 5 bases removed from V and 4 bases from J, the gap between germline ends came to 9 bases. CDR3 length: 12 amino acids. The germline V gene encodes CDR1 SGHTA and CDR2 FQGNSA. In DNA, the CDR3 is TGTGCCAGCAGCCCGGGGAGGTACGAGCAGTACTTC. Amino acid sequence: CASSPGRYEQYF.

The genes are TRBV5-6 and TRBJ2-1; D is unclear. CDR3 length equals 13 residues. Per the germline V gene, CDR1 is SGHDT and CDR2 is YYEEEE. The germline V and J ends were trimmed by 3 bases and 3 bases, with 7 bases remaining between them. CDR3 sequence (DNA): TGTGCCAGCAGCTCGCCAGGCTACAATGAGCAGTTCTTC. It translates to CASSSPGYNEQFF. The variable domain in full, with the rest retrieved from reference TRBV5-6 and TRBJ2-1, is DAGVTQSPTHLIKTRGQQVTLRCSPKSGHDTVSWYQQALGQGPQFIFQYYEEEERQRGNFPDRFSGHQFPNYSSELNVNALLLGDSALYLCASSSPGYNEQFFGPGTRLTVL.

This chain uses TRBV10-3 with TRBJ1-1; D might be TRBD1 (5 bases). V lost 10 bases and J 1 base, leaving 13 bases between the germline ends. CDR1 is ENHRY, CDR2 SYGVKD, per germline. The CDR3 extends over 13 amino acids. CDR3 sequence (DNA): TGTGCCACAAGACCCAGGGAGAACACTGAAGCTTTCTTT. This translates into CATRPRENTEAFF.

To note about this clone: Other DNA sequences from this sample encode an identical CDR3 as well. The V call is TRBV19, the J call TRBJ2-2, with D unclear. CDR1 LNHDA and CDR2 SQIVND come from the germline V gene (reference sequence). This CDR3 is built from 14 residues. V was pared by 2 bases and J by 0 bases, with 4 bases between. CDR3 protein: CASSISANTGELFF. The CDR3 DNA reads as TGTGCCAGTAGTATATCCGCGAACACCGGGGAGCTGTTTTTT.

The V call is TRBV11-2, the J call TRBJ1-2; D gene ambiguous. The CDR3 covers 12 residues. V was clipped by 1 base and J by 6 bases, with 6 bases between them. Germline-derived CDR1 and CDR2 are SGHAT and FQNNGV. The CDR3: CASSLVSDGYTF. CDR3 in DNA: TGTGCCAGCAGCTTAGTGTCGGATGGCTACACCTTC.

The CDR3 loop is CASSQLRDTNSPLHF. In DNA form, the CDR3 reads TGTGCCAGCAGCCAGCTCCGGGACACTAATTCACCCCTCCACTTT. V and J are TRBV3-1 (or the pseudogene TRBV3-2) and TRBJ1-6; D is perhaps TRBD1 (6 bases). Germline loops: CDR1 LGHDT, CDR2 YNNKEL (reference sequence). This CDR3 is 15 amino acids long. Trimming removed 3 bases from V and 6 bases from J, with 12 bases in between.

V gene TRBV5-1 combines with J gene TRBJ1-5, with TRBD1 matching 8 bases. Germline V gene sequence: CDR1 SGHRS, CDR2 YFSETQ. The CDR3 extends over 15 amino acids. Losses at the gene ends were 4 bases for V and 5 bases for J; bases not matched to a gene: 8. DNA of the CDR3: TGCGCCAGCAGCCTTTGGACAGGGAGGGATCAGCCCCAGCATTTT. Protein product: CASSLWTGRDQPQHF.

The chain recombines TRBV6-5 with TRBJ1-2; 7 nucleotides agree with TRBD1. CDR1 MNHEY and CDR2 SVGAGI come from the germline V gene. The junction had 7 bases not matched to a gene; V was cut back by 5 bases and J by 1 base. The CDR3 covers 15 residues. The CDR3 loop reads CASSTSTGINYGYTF. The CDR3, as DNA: TGTGCCAGCAGTACATCGACAGGGATTAACTATGGCTACACCTTC.

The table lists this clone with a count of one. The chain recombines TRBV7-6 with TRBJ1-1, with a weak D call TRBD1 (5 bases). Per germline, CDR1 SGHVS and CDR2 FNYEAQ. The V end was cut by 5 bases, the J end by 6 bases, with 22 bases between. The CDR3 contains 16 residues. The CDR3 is CASSPVGRGGRAEAFF. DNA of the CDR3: TGTGCCAGCAGCCCTGTGGGGCGGGGTGGTCGGGCTGAAGCTTTCTTT.

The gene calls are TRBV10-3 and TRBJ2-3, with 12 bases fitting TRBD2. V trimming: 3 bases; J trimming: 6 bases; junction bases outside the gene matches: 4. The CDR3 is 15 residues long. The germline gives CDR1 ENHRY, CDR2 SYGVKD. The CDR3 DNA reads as TGTGCCATCAGTGACGCTAGCGGGGGGGCGGATACGCAGTATTTT. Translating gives CAISDASGGADTQYF.

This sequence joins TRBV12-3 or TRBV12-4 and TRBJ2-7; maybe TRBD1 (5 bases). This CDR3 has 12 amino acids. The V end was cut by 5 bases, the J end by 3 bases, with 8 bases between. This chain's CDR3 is CASSDSNYEQYF. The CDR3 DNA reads TGTGCCAGCAGTGACAGCAACTACGAGCAGTACTTC.